This T cell receptor (beta chain) derives from a study of regulatory T cells in long-lasting Graves disease. With 3 bases removed from V and 6 bases from J, the gap between germline ends came to 13 bases. This CDR3 is 13 amino acids long. CDR1 SGDLS and CDR2 YYNGEE come from the germline V gene. Arm-PCR of CDR3 regions and iRepertoire HTBI primers were used to build TCR beta libraries. Using its own MiXCR run on the multiplex PCR reads, TCRdb lists one record per CDR3 protein. The sample holds a few hundred thousand distinct CDR3 sequences; 15% to 20% are singletons and the top ten take less than 30%. This clonotype has ten or more counts. The antigen remains undetermined. Time point: newly diagnosed GD, antithyroid drugs for less than 3 months. PBMC RNA served as the TCR library source. Whole-study findings and limits: Preferential use of TRBV28, TRBJ1-2 and TRBJ2-5 was seen in persistent disease.

This sample also belongs to another study, concerning T cells in Graves' hyperthyroidism and ophthalmopathy. That paper notes: Hyperthyroidism was newly diagnosed in patients aged 18 to 65 (duration under 2 months). RT-PCR in the first round (using the HTBI primer set) targeted the TCR CDR3.

The rearrangement uses TRBV9 and TRBJ2-7; maybe TRBD2 (5 bases). The sequenced sample was peripheral blood mononuclear cells (PBMCs), obtained at new diagnosis, from a patient treated with antithyroid drugs. The TCR originated in a woman younger than 35 with Graves disease. The CDR3 reads CASSEEEVGEQYF. The CDR3 region has the DNA TGTGCCAGCAGCGAAGAGGAGGTTGGCGAGCAGTACTTC.